A few counts support the clone carrying this T cell receptor beta chain. The antigen is unknown. PCR amplification relied on 60 Vbeta primers (plus 13 Jbeta primers). Profiling relied on immunoSEQ multiplex PCR, and the TCRdb table lists in-frame clones only, not all of them. Among approximately 220,000 clones listed, about 82% were seen once. The source of the sample is a study of cytomegalovirus exposure and HLA in healthy donors. Findings and caveats of the study: The analysis excluded some indistinguishable V segments, including TRBV6-2 and TRBV6-3. Later, an analysis found that common viral pathogens appeared to be linked with several of the most significant clusters.

This CDR3 contains 15 residues. Germline CDR1 reads MNHEY; CDR2 reads SMNVEV (reference sequence). Trimming at V came to 3 bases and at J to 14 bases, leaving 12 bases not matched to a gene. The TCR was taken from a young man in good health and CMV-seronegative. This chain connects TRBV27 to TRBJ1-6; 8 nucleotides align to TRBD1. The sequenced material came from PBMCs. This CDR3 is CASSFPGQVLGSLHF. The DNA of the CDR3 is TGTGCCAGCAGTTTCCCGGGACAGGTTTTAGGGTCCCTCCACTTT.